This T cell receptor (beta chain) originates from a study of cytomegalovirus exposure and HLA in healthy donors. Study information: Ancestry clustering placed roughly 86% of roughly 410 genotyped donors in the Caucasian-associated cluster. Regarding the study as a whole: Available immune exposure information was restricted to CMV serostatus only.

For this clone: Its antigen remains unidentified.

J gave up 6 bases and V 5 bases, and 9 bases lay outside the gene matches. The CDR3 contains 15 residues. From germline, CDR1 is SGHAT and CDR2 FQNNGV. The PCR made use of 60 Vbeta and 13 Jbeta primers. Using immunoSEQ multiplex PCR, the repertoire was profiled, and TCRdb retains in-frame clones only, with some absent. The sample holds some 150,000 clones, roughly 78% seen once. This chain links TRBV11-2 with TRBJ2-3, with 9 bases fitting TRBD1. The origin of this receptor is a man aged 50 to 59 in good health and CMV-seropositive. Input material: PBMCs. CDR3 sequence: CASSTGTGLSDTQYF. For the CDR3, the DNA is TGTGCCAGCAGCACCGGGACAGGGCTGTCGGATACGCAGTATTTT. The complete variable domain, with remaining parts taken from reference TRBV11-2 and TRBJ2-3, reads EAGVAQSPRYKIIEKRQSVAFWCNPISGHATLYWYQQILGQGPKLLIQFQNNGVVDDSQLPKDRFSAERLKGVDSTLKIQPAKLEDSAVYLCASSTGTGLSDTQYFGPGTRLTVL.